A single sample gave rise to the 29 T cell receptor beta chains below, sequenced in a study of shared clonotypes between healthy human individuals. Libraries were prepared by immunoSEQ multiplex PCR; TCRdb keeps only in-frame clonotypes and omits some of them. Found here are 1,500,000 or so clones, less than 99% of them singletons; the top ten hold 0.36%. Input material: naive CD4+ T cells sorted from blood. Stated subset: CD45RA+ positively selected. All receptors derive from a man aged 30-40 years in good health.

The chain uses TRBV5-1 and TRBJ2-5; 7 bases fit TRBD2. This CDR3 contains 13 residues. Losses at the gene ends were 4 bases for V and 5 bases for J; bases not matched to a gene: 5. The V gene's germline CDR1 is SGHRS and CDR2 YFSETQ. The CDR3 loop reads CASSLGLDETQYF. The CDR3 DNA follows: TGCGCCAGCAGCCTCGGACTAGATGAGACCCAGTACTTC.

In the case of this clone: At one end the junction does not follow the germline gene, possibly because of a read error. V and J are TRBV7-3 and TRBJ2-2, with D unclear. This CDR3 is built from 13 residues. Germline V gene sequence: CDR1 SGHTA, CDR2 FQGTGA. The CDR3 here is CACRKSDTGELFF. The CDR3 bases are TGTGCCTGCAGAAAGTCCGACACCGGGGAGCTGTTTTTT.

The chain has TRBV15 and TRBJ1-4, with D unclear. This CDR3 has 14 amino acids. Deletions cut 2 bases from V and 2 bases from J, with 6 bases between. Per germline, CDR1 LNHNV and CDR2 YYDKDF (reference sequence). CDR3 sequence: CATSRPRTNEKLFF. The CDR3 DNA is TGTGCCACCAGCAGACCTCGGACTAATGAAAAACTGTTTTTT.

This chain connects TRBV6-6 to TRBJ2-7; D unclear. Trimming took 5 bases from V and 3 from J, leaving 8 bases between them. Germline CDR1 reads MNHNY; CDR2 reads SVGAGI (reference sequence). The CDR3 contains 12 residues. This chain's CDR3 is CASSTPYYEQYF. CDR3 bases: TGTGCCAGCAGTACTCCTTACTACGAGCAGTACTTC.

A note on this clone: Other nucleotide sequences in the sample specify the same CDR3. The chain uses TRBV19 and TRBJ2-7; 7 bases map to TRBD1. This CDR3 spans 11 amino acids. Germline V gene lookup returns CDR1 LNHDA and CDR2 SQIVND (reference sequence). The V gene end was trimmed by 9 bases and the J gene end by 3 bases; junction bases not matched to a gene: 2. The CDR3 spells CASRDSYEQYF. CDR3 DNA: TGTGCCAGCCGGGACAGCTACGAGCAGTACTTC.

The rearrangement joins TRBV2 to TRBJ2-7, with TRBD1 as a possible D gene (5 bases). V lost 3 bases, J lost 8 bases, and 11 bases lay in between. The CDR3 consists of 12 residues. Germline CDR1 SNHLY, CDR2 FYNNEI. CDR3 protein: CASSEQGLQQYF. The DNA of the CDR3 is TGTGCCAGCAGTGAGCAGGGCTTGCAGCAGTACTTC.

The chain couples TRBV18 to TRBJ1-5, with D perhaps matching TRBD1 (5 bases). The CDR3 sequence is 16 residues long. The V end was cut by 3 bases, the J end by 6 bases, with 18 bases between. CDR1 and CDR2 from the germline V gene are KGHSH and LQKENI. For the CDR3, the DNA is TGTGCCAGCTCACCCCTGGGGGATTTTAGTACTCAGCCCCAGCATTTT. Protein product: CASSPLGDFSTQPQHF.

This chain links TRBV7-9 with TRBJ1-5; 8 bases are a match to TRBD1. V was clipped by 5 bases and J by 4 bases; unmatched bases: 13. The germline CDR1 and CDR2 sequences are SEHNR and FQNEAQ (reference sequence). CDR3 length: 17 residues. CDR3 nucleotide sequence: TGTGCCAGCAGCCCGGGATTGGACAGGGATAGGAATCAGCCCCAGCATTTT. Translated, it gives CASSPGLDRDRNQPQHF.

Points on this clone: Different DNA sequences within this sample yield the same CDR3. The CDR3 protein is CAWSVGYGYTF. The CDR3 region has the DNA TGTGCCTGGAGTGTCGGGTATGGCTACACCTTC. V is TRBV30 and J is TRBJ1-2, with D hard to call. Germline V gives CDR1 GTSNPN, CDR2 SVGIG (reference sequence). The CDR3 is 11 amino acids. V dropped 0 bases and J dropped 5 bases, with 4 bases sitting between them.

This clone was picked up one time. Other DNA sequences in the same sample also yield this CDR3. V usage is TRBV7-9 and J usage is TRBJ2-1; TRBD2 matches 9 bases. Germline loops: CDR1 SEHNR, CDR2 FQNEAQ (reference sequence). CDR3 length: 14 residues. J gave up 6 bases and V 0 bases, and 0 bases lay outside the gene matches. As DNA, the CDR3 is TGTGCCAGCAGCTTAGCTAGCGGGAGCAATGAGCAGTTCTTC. It is translated as CASSLASGSNEQFF.

The genes are TRBV14 and TRBJ2-1; 9 bases are a match to TRBD2. Germline V lookup: CDR1 SGHDN, CDR2 FVKESK. The V segment lost 3 bases and the J segment 9 bases; nucleotides outside the gene matches: 9. The CDR3 extends over 15 amino acids. CDR3 nucleotides: TGTGCCAGCAGCCAGTTAGCGGGAGTGATCCGTGAGCAGTTCTTC. This sequence encodes CASSQLAGVIREQFF.

This CDR3 reads CASSVLAERGEQFF. The CDR3, as DNA: TGTGCCAGCAGTGTACTAGCGGAGAGGGGTGAGCAGTTCTTC. J is TRBJ2-1 and V is TRBV6-1, with 8 bases aligning to TRBD2. V dropped 4 bases and J dropped 9; count of bases not matched to a gene: 8. Germline loops: CDR1 MNHNS, CDR2 SASEGT. This CDR3 spans 14 amino acids.

V gene TRBV7-9 combines with J gene TRBJ2-7, with D perhaps given as TRBD1 or TRBD2 (5 bases each). Trimming cost V 6 bases and J 3 bases, with 18 bases left between them. The length of the CDR3 is 15 residues. Germline CDR1 reads SEHNR; CDR2 reads FQNEAQ (reference sequence). The CDR3 loop is CASRQTGTPDYEQYF. The CDR3 DNA is TGTGCCAGCAGACAAACCGGGACGCCGGACTACGAGCAGTACTTC.

This chain uses TRBV28 with TRBJ2-7; TRBD2 matches 10 bases. This CDR3 is 15 amino acids long. Germline CDR1 and CDR2: MDHEN and SYDVKM. The V gene end was trimmed by 5 bases and the J gene end by 3 bases; junction bases not matched to a gene: 7. DNA of the CDR3: TGTGCCAGCAGTAGTAGTAGCGGGAGGAGCTACGAGCAGTACTTC. Translated, it gives CASSSSSGRSYEQYF.

The chain carries TRBV6-6 and TRBJ2-7; TRBD2 matches 13 bases. This CDR3 is 16 amino acids long. Trimming at V came to 4 bases and at J to 1 base, leaving 4 bases not matched to a gene. From germline, CDR1 is MNHNY and CDR2 SVGAGI (reference sequence). In DNA, the CDR3 is TGTGCCAGCAGTTTAAGGACTAGCGGGGGTTCCTACGAGCAGTACTTC. Protein sequence: CASSLRTSGGSYEQYF.

V is TRBV7-9 and J is TRBJ2-3, with TRBD2 as a possible D gene (5 bases). The CDR3 is 14 amino acids. Germline V lookup: CDR1 SEHNR, CDR2 FQNEAQ (reference sequence). V lost 0 bases and J 7 bases, leaving 11 bases between the germline ends. The CDR3 coding sequence is TGTGCCAGCAGCTTAGCTGCTAGCACGAATACGCAGTATTTT. It yields the protein CASSLAASTNTQYF. Complete variable domain (other parts from reference TRBV7-9 and TRBJ2-3): DTGVSQNPRHKITKRGQNVTFRCDPISEHNRLYWYRQTLGQGPEFLTYFQNEAQLEKSRLLSDRFSAERPKGSFSTLEIQRTEQGDSAMYLCASSLAASTNTQYFGPGTRLTVL.

This clone was seen just once. CDR3 loop: CASSEWPGGTDTQYF. The CDR3 region has the DNA TGCGCCAGCAGTGAGTGGCCGGGAGGCACAGATACGCAGTATTTT. The chain combines TRBV10-1 with TRBJ2-3; tentative D call: TRBD2 (6 bases). V shed 1 base and J shed 1 base, with 9 bases lying between them. Germline V CDR1 and CDR2: WNHNN, SYGVQD (reference sequence). The CDR3 has 15 residues.

The gene calls are TRBV7-2 and TRBJ2-5, with D unclear. Germline loops: CDR1 SGHTA, CDR2 FQGNSA. V lost 1 base, J lost 5 bases, and 8 bases lay in between. This CDR3 spans 13 amino acids. As DNA, the CDR3 is TGTGCCAGCAGCTTAGGGCGGCGCGAGACCCAGTACTTC. It is translated as CASSLGRRETQYF.

Details on this clone: The sample holds other DNA sequences that translate to the same CDR3. The rearrangement uses TRBV7-9 and TRBJ2-2, with TRBD2 identical over 11 bases. CDR3 length: 16 amino acids. The V gene's germline CDR1 is SEHNR and CDR2 FQNEAQ (reference sequence). V dropped 4 bases and J dropped 3; count of bases not matched to a gene: 4. The CDR3 is CASSSGTSGYTGELFF. The CDR3 DNA reads TGTGCCAGCAGCTCCGGGACTAGCGGATACACCGGGGAGCTGTTTTTT.

A remark on this clone: The same CDR3 also results from other DNA sequences found in this sample. The chain links TRBV19 to TRBJ2-7, with TRBD2 identical over 8 bases. The CDR3 runs to 15 residues. Germline trimming cut 1 base from V and 4 bases from J; bases unmatched to any gene: 6. CDR1 is LNHDA, CDR2 SQIVND, per germline (reference sequence). CDR3: CASSIGASGLYEQYF. CDR3 in DNA: TGTGCCAGTAGTATAGGGGCTAGCGGGCTATACGAGCAGTACTTC.

The chain links TRBV7-3 to TRBJ2-2; TRBD2 agrees at 12 bases. The V segment lost 1 base and the J segment 3 bases; nucleotides outside the gene matches: 6. This CDR3 region has 18 residues. Germline loops: CDR1 SGHTA, CDR2 FQGTGA. The CDR3 region has the DNA TGTGCCAGCAGCTTAATCCCTAGCGGGAGGGCCGACACCGGGGAGCTGTTTTTT. Residues: CASSLIPSGRADTGELFF.

This clone showed up just once. This chain joins TRBV4-1 and TRBJ1-5; D is undetermined. In germline, CDR1 is MGHRA, CDR2 YSYEKL. The CDR3 contains 16 residues. Deletions cut 0 bases from V and 9 bases from J, with 18 bases between. CDR3 nucleotide sequence: TGCGCCAGCAGCCAAGATAGCCAGAGCTCTATAAGGCCCCAGCATTTT. It encodes CASSQDSQSSIRPQHF.

The chain links TRBV5-6 to TRBJ2-1, with D unclear. Trimming removed 0 bases from V and 10 bases from J, with 14 bases in between. The CDR3 totals 14 residues. Germline CDR1 and CDR2: SGHDT and YYEEEE. The CDR3 DNA reads TGTGCCAGCAGCTTGGAAATGTTTAGTCTAGAGCAGTTCTTC. Amino acid sequence: CASSLEMFSLEQFF.

In its sample, this clone was seen once. This rearrangement joins TRBV28 to TRBJ2-7; D may be TRBD1 or TRBD2 (5 bases each). Germline CDR1 MDHEN, CDR2 SYDVKM. This CDR3 comprises 18 residues. V lost 9 bases, J lost 3 bases, and 30 bases lay in between. As DNA, the CDR3 is TGTGCCAGTCCACCGCCGGGACGGCCAAAGGGAACCAACTACGAGCAGTACTTC. The encoded protein is CASPPPGRPKGTNYEQYF.

CDR3 in DNA: TGTGCCAGCAGTTTAAACGGGGGTTGGGGGGCGGTTAGCAATCAGCCCCAGCATTTT. Amino acids: CASSLNGGWGAVSNQPQHF. The V gene is TRBV28, the J gene TRBJ1-5; a weak D match, TRBD1 (6 bases). With 2 bases removed from V and 0 bases from J, the gap between germline ends came to 20 bases. In germline, CDR1 is MDHEN, CDR2 SYDVKM. The CDR3 sequence is 19 residues long.

The gene calls are TRBV27 and TRBJ2-7; 8 nucleotides line up with TRBD2. The CDR3 is 15 amino acids. Germline CDR1 is MNHEY and CDR2 is SMNVEV (reference sequence). Trimming removed 0 bases from V and 3 bases from J; junction bases left unmatched: 4. CDR3: CASSLSPGGHYEQYF. CDR3 in DNA: TGTGCCAGCAGTTTATCACCGGGAGGGCACTACGAGCAGTACTTC.

The rearrangement links TRBV28 to TRBJ2-3; no clear D gene. Trimming took off 3 bases at V and 7 bases at J, with 2 bases between the two ends. The CDR3 covers 10 residues. CDR1 and CDR2 (germline): MDHEN, SYDVKM. CDR3 nucleotides: TGTGCCAGCAGTTTTAATACGCAGTATTTT. It is translated as CASSFNTQYF.

The chain couples TRBV27 to TRBJ2-1, with D hard to call. Germline-derived CDR1 and CDR2 are MNHEY and SMNVEV (reference sequence). Deletions cut 6 bases from V and 9 bases from J, with 12 bases between. The CDR3 has 12 amino acids. In DNA, the CDR3 is TGTGCCAGCAGCTTCCAGAACACTGAGCAGTTCTTC. Protein product: CASSFQNTEQFF.

The rearrangement joins TRBV11-2 to TRBJ2-5; possibly TRBD1 for D (6 bases). The CDR3 contains 14 residues. Germline V CDR1 and CDR2: SGHAT, FQNNGV. Trimming pared 5 bases from V and 5 bases from J, leaving 15 bases between. The CDR3 reads CASSDSNRVETQYF. The CDR3 DNA sequence: TGTGCCAGCAGCGACTCTAACAGGGTGGAGACCCAGTACTTC.